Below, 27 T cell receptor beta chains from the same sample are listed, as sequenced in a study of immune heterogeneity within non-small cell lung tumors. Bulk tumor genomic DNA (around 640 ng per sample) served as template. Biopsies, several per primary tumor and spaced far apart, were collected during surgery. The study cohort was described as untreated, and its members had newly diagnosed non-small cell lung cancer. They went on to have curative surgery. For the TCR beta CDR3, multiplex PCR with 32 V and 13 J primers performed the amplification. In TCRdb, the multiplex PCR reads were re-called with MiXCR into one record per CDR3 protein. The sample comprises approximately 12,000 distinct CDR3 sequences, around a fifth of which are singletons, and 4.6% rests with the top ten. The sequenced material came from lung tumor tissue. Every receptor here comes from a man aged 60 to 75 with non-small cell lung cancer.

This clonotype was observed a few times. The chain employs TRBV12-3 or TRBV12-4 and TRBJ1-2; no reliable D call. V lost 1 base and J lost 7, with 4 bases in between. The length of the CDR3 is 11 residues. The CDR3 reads CASSLGTGYTF. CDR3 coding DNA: TGTGCCAGCAGTTTAGGTACTGGCTACACCTTC.

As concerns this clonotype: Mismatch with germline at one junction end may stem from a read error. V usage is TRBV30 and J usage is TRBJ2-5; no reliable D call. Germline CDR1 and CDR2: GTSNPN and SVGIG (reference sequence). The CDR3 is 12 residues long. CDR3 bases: TGTGCCTGGAGTGTCCATCAAGAGACCGAGTACTTC. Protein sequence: CAWSVHQETEYF.

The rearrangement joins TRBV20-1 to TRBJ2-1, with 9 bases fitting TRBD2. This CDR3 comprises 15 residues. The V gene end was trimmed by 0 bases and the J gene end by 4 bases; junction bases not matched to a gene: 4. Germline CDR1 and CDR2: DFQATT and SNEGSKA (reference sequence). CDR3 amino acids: CSARDLTSGYNEQFF. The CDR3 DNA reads TGCAGTGCTAGAGATTTGACTAGCGGATACAATGAGCAGTTCTTC.

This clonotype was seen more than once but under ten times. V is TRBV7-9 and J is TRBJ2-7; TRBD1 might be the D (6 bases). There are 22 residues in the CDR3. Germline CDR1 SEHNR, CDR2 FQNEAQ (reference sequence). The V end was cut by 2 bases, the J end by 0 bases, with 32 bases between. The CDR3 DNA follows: TGTGCCAGCAGCTTACGCGCAACGGGACACCTAAAAAAGAGAGGGGACTCCTACGAGCAGTACTTC. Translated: CASSLRATGHLKKRGDSYEQYF.

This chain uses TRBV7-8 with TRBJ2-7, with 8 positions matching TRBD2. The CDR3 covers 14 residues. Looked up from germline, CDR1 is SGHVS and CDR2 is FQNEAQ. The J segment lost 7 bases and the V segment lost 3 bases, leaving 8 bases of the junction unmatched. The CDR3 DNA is TGTGCCAGCAGCTTGGACAGCGGGAGTTGGGAGCAGTACTTC. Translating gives CASSLDSGSWEQYF.

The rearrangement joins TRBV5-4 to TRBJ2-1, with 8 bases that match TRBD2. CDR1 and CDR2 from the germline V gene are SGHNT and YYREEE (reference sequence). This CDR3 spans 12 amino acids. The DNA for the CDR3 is TGTGAAAGCGGGAGCCTTGACAATGAGCAGTTCTTC. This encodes CESGSLDNEQFF.

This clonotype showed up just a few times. The CDR3 region has the DNA TGTGCCAGCAGCCCTGGGGCTCAGAATGAAAAACTGTTTTTT. This translates into CASSPGAQNEKLFF. The J gene is TRBJ1-4, the V gene TRBV5-4; tentatively, D is TRBD1 (5 bases). The CDR3 covers 14 residues. The germline V gene has CDR1 SGHNT and CDR2 YYREEE (reference sequence). The ends were cut back, 4 bases at V and 5 bases at J, with 12 bases in the middle.

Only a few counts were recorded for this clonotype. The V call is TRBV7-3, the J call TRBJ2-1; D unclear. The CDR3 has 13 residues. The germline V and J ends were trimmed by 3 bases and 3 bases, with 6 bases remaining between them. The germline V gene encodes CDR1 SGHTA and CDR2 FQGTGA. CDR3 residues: CASSFEFYNEQFF. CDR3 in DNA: TGTGCCAGCAGCTTTGAGTTCTACAATGAGCAGTTCTTC.

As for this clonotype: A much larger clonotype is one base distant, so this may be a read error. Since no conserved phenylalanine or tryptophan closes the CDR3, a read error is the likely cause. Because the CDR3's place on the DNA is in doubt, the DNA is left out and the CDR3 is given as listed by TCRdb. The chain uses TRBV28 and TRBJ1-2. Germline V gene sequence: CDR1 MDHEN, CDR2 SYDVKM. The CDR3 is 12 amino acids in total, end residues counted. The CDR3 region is CASSFSYNRYTL.

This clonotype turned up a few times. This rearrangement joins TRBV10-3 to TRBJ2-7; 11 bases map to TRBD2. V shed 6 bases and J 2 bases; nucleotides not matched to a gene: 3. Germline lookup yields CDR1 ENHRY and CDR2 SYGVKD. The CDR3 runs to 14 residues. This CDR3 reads CAIRGTSGPYEQYF. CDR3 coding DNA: TGTGCCATCAGGGGGACTAGCGGCCCCTACGAGCAGTACTTC.

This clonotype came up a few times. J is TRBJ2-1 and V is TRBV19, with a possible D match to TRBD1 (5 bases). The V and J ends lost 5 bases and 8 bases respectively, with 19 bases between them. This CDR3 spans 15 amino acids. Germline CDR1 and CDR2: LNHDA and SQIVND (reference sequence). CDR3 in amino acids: CASSSQGYPPDEQFF. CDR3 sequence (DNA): TGTGCCAGTAGTTCGCAGGGTTATCCCCCGGATGAGCAGTTCTTC. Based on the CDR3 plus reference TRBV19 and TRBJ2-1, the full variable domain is DGGITQSPKYLFRKEGQNVTLSCEQNLNHDAMYWYRQDPGQGLRLIYYSQIVNDFQKGDIAEGYSVSREKKESFPLTVTSAQKNPTAFYLCASSSQGYPPDEQFFGPGTRLTVL.

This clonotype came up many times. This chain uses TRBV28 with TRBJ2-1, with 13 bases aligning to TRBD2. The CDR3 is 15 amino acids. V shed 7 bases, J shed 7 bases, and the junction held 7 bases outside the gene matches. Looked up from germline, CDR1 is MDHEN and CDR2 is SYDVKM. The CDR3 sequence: CASTLGTSGKNEQFF. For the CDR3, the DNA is TGTGCCAGCACCCTAGGGACTAGCGGGAAAAATGAGCAGTTCTTC.

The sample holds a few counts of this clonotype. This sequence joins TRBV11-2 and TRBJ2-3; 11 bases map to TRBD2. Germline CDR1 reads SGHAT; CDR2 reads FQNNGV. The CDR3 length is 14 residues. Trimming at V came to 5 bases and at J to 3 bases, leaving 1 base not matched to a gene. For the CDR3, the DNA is TGTGCCAGCAGCCGGACTAGCGGGACAGATACGCAGTATTTT. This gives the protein CASSRTSGTDTQYF.

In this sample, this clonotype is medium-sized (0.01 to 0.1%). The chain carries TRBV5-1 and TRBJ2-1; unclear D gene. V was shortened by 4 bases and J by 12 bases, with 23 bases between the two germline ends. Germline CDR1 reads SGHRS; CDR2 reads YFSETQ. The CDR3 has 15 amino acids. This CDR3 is CASSIDSPYSQRQFF. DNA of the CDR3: TGCGCCAGCAGCATCGACTCCCCCTACTCCCAACGGCAGTTCTTC.

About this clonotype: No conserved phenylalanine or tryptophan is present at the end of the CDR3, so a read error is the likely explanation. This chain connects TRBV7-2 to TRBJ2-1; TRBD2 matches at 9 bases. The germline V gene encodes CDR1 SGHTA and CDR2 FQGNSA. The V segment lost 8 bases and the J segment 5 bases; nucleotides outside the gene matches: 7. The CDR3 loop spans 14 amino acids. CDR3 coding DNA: TGTGCCAGCCGCTCTAGCGGGATAGACAATGAGCAGTTCTTA. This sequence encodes CASRSSGIDNEQFL.

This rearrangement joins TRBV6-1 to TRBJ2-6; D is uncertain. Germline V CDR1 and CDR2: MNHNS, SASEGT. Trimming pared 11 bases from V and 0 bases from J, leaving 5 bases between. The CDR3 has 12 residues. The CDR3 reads CAVHSGANVLTF. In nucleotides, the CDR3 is TGTGCCGTCCACTCTGGGGCCAACGTCCTGACTTTC.

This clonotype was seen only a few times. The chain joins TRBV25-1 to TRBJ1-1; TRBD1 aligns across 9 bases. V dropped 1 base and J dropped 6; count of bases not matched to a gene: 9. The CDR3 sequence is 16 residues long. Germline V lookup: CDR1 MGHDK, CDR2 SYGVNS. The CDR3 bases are TGTGCCAGCAGTGAATCGAGGCTAGGGACAGGGTCTGAAGCTTTCTTT. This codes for CASSESRLGTGSEAFF.

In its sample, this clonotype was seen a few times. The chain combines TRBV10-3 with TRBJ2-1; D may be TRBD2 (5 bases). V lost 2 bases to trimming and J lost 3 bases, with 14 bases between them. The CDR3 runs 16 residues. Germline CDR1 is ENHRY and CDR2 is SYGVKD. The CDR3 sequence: CAISENEGTGYNEQFF. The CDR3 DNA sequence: TGTGCCATCAGTGAGAATGAGGGTACCGGCTACAATGAGCAGTTCTTC.

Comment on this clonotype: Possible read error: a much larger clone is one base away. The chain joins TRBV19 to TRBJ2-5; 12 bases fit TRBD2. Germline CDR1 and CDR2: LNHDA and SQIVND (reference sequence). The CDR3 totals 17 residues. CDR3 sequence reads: CASIISASGRVQETQYF. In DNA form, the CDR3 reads TGTGCCAGTATTATATCGGCTAGCGGGAGGGTCCAAGAGACCCAGTACTTC.

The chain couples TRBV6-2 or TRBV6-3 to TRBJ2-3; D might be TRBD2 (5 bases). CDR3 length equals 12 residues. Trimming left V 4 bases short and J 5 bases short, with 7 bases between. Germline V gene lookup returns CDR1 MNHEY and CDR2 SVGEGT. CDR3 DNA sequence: TGTGCCAGCAGTTTCGAGGGAGATACGCAGTATTTT. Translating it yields CASSFEGDTQYF.

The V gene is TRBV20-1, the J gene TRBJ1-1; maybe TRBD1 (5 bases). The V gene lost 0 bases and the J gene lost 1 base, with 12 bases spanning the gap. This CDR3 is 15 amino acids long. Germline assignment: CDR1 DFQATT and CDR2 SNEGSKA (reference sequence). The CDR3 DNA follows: TGCAGTGCTAGAGATGGGCAGGGAGCGAACACTGAAGCTTTCTTT. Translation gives CSARDGQGANTEAFF.

The DNA for the CDR3 is TGTGCCAGCAGCCAATCGGGCCTGAAGCAGTTCTTC. Protein product: CASSQSGLKQFF. The gene calls are TRBV3-1 and TRBJ2-1; D is uncertain. V shed 2 bases and J shed 11 bases, with 10 bases lying between them. The CDR3 runs 12 residues. Germline V gene data show CDR1 as LGHDT and CDR2 as YNNKEL (reference sequence).

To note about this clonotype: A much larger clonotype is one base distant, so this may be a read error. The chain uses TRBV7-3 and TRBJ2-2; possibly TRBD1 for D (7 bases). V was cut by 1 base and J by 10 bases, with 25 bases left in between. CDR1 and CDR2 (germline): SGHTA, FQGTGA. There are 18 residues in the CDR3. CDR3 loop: CASSLIGGGNFVPVELFF. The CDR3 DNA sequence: TGTGCCAGCAGCTTAATCGGAGGGGGCAATTTCGTCCCCGTGGAGCTGTTTTTT.

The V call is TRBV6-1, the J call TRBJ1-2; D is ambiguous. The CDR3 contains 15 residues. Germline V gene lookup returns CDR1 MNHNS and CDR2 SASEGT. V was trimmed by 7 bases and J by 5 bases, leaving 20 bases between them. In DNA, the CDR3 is TGTGCCAGCACCGTAGGCGAAGGGTTTCGATATGGCTACACCTTC. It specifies CASTVGEGFRYGYTF.

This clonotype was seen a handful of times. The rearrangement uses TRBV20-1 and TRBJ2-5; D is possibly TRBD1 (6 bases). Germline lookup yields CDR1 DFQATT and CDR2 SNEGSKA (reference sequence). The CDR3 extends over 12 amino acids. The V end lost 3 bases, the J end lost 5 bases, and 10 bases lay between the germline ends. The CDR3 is CSASPGAETQYF. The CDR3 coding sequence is TGCAGTGCTAGTCCAGGGGCGGAGACCCAGTACTTC.

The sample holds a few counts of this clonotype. As DNA, the CDR3 is TGTGCCAGCAGCCAGGGACTTCGGGATGAGCAGTTCTTC. It encodes CASSQGLRDEQFF. The genes are TRBV3-1 and TRBJ2-1; a possible D gene is TRBD2 (6 bases). V was shortened by 3 bases and J by 8 bases, with 11 bases between the two germline ends. The CDR3 is 13 residues long. Germline assignment: CDR1 LGHDT and CDR2 YNNKEL (reference sequence).

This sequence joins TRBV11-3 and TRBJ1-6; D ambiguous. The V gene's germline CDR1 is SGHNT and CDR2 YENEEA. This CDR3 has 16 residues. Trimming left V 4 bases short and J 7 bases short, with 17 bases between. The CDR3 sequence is CASSSRTFAINSPLHF. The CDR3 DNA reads TGTGCCAGCAGCTCCAGGACTTTCGCTATAAATTCACCCCTCCACTTT.